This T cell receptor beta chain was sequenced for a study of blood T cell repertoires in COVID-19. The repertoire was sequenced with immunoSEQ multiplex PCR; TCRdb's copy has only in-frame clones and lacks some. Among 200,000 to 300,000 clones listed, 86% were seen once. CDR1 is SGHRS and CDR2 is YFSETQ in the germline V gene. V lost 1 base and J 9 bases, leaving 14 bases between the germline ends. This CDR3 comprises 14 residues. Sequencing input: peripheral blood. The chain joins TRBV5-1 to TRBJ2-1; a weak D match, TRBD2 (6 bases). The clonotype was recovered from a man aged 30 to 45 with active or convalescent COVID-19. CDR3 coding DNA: TGCGCCAGCAGCTTGAGAAGAGGGGACTCTGAGCAGTTCTTC. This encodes CASSLRRGDSEQFF.